These T cell receptor beta chains were read from a single sample in a study of response to subunit inactivated influenza vaccine. TCRdb redid the calling of the RT-PCR reads with MiXCR, one entry per CDR3 protein. The table has roughly 570,000 distinct CDR3 sequences, around 15% seen once; the top ten hold around 10%. The starting material was PBMCs from blood, obtained less than 13 days after vaccination. The receptors come from a man aged 45-65 years who received an inactivated influenza vaccine. Each CDR3 is given with its conserved first and last residue. Fields, in order: V gene, D gene, J gene, clone size, CDR3 DNA, CDR3 protein. The D gene is left open where the match is weak. Some rows mark clone size as missing; the rest say once, few, many or name a class of expanded clone.

>TRBV2|NA|TRBJ2-7|once
TGTGCCAGCAGTGAAGCGTGGCGTCGGGGAGTCTACGAGCAGTACTTC
CASSEAWRRGVYEQYF
>TRBV28|NA|TRBJ2-7|NA
TGTGCCAGCAGTTTATCTCAGACCGGGTGGAAAGAGCAGTACTTC
CASSLSQTGWKEQYF
>TRBV12-3/TRBV12-4|NA|TRBJ2-7|NA
TGTGCCAGCAGCTACTTCGGGTCCTACGAGCAGTACTTC
CASSYFGSYEQYF
>TRBV2|NA|TRBJ2-7|few
TGTGCCAGCAGTGTCCAGGCCGGTGTGGGCGAGCAGTACTTC
CASSVQAGVGEQYF
>TRBV15|NA|TRBJ2-1|few
TGTGCCACCAGCAGAGAAAGGGCGGGGGCAAGCTCCTACAATGAGCAGTTCTTC
CATSRERAGASSYNEQFF
>TRBV6-4|TRBD2|TRBJ2-1|NA
TGTGCCAGCAGTGATGGACTAGCGGGAAGGGAGCAGTTCTTC
CASSDGLAGREQFF
>TRBV27|NA|TRBJ1-2|few
TGTGCCAGCAGTCAGGGGTCGGGTGGCTACACCTTC
CASSQGSGGYTF
>TRBV5-1|TRBD2|TRBJ2-5|few
TGCGCCAGCAGCTTGACTAGCGGGAGGGTAGAGACCCAGTACTTC
CASSLTSGRVETQYF
>TRBV10-2|TRBD1|TRBJ2-7|NA
TGCGCCAGCAGTGACCAGGGGGCGGGAAGCTCCTACGAGCAGTACTTC
CASSDQGAGSSYEQYF
>TRBV18|NA|TRBJ2-5|few
TGTGCCAGCTCCCCATTCGAGTCCCAAGAGACCCAGTACTTC
CASSPFESQETQYF
>TRBV6-1|NA|TRBJ2-7|NA
TGTGCCAGCAGTGACCGGGACCCTGCCTACGAGCAGTACTTC
CASSDRDPAYEQYF
>TRBV3-1|NA|TRBJ2-1|NA
TGTGCCAGCAGCCAAGATACAGGGTTCTACAATGAGCAGTTCTTC
CASSQDTGFYNEQFF
>TRBV4-3|NA|TRBJ2-1|NA
TGCGCCAGCAGCCAAGATCCGGCAGGGGCGGATTACAATGAGCAGTTCTTC
CASSQDPAGADYNEQFF
>TRBV20-1|NA|TRBJ2-7|NA
TGCAGTGCTAAACGGGAGTTAGAGCAGTACTTC
CSAKRELEQYF
>TRBV7-2|TRBD2|TRBJ2-1|NA
TGTGCCAGCAGCCAAGGGAGCGGGAGTATCCATGAGCAGTTCTTC
CASSQGSGSIHEQFF
>TRBV11-2|NA|TRBJ2-7|NA
TGTGCCAGCAGCCAGATTAACTACGAGCAGTACTTC
CASSQINYEQYF
>TRBV20-1|NA|TRBJ1-1|few
TGCAGTGCTAGGAGTGGCGGGCAGAACACTGAAGCTTTCTTT
CSARSGGQNTEAFF
>TRBV5-6|TRBD1|TRBJ2-7|NA
TGTGCCAGTAGAGAGCCCGGGGACAGAGACTACGAGCAGTACTTC
CASREPGDRDYEQYF
>TRBV18|NA|TRBJ1-1|NA
TGTGCCAGCTCACCAGGGTCAAACATGAACACTGAAGCTTTCTTT
CASSPGSNMNTEAFF
>TRBV12-3/TRBV12-4|TRBD1|TRBJ2-7|NA
TGTGCCAGCAGCGGACAGGGTTCAAACGAGCAGTACTTC
CASSGQGSNEQYF
>TRBV20-1|TRBD2|TRBJ2-7|NA
TGCAGTGCTCGCACCCCTAGAGCGGGGTCCTCCTACGAGCAGTACTTC
CSARTPRAGSSYEQYF
>TRBV10-3|TRBD1|TRBJ1-1|few
TGTGCCATCAGTGAGGGCAGGGGGCGCCGGAACACTGAAGCTTTCTTT
CAISEGRGRRNTEAFF
>TRBV20-1|NA|TRBJ1-2|NA
TGCAGTGCTAGAGTTATTCTGGCGGGCACCTTC
CSARVILAGTF
>TRBV5-1|TRBD1|TRBJ2-2|NA
TGCGCCAGCAGCGGAGGACCGGGACAGGGGGAAGGCGGGGAGCTGTTTTTT
CASSGGPGQGEGGELFF
>TRBV27|TRBD1|TRBJ2-7|NA
TGTGCCAGCAGTCCACGGGACAGAGGAAACTACGAGCAGTACTTC
CASSPRDRGNYEQYF
>TRBV5-6|NA|TRBJ1-5|NA
TGTGCCAGCAGCTCCCGCTATCAGCCCCAGCATTTT
CASSSRYQPQHF
>TRBV6-2/TRBV6-3|TRBD2|TRBJ2-1|many
TGTGCCAGCAGTTACCAGGGTAGCGGGAGGTCCAACAATGAGCAGTTCTTC
CASSYQGSGRSNNEQFF
>TRBV7-2|TRBD2|TRBJ2-1|few
TGTTCAGCGGGAGAATTCAATGAGCAGTTCTTC
CSAGEFNEQFF
>TRBV19|NA|TRBJ2-2|NA
TGTGCCAGTAGTTGGCTCGACACCGGGGAGCTGTTTTTT
CASSWLDTGELFF
>TRBV20-1|TRBD2|TRBJ2-7|many
TGCAGTGCGTCCCGAGGGACTAGCGGGAGATACGAGCAGTACTTC
CSASRGTSGRYEQYF
>TRBV10-3|NA|TRBJ2-7|NA
TGTGCCAGTAGACGACAGGACCTCTACGAGCAGTACTTC
CASRRQDLYEQYF
>TRBV27|NA|TRBJ2-1|NA
TGTGCCAGCAGTCGGCGGGGACCGGGGGACAATGAGCAGTTCTTC
CASSRRGPGDNEQFF
>TRBV19|NA|TRBJ1-1|many
TGTGCCAGTAGCCTTCAGGGCCTTAACGGGGTGAACACTGAAGCTTTCTTT
CASSLQGLNGVNTEAFF
>TRBV4-3|NA|TRBJ1-2|few
TGCGCCAGCAGCCAAGATCTTCTGGGCTATGGCTACACCTTC
CASSQDLLGYGYTF
>TRBV7-6|TRBD2|TRBJ2-1|NA
TGTGCCAGCAGCTTATACGGGAGGGCCGGTGATGAGCAGTTCTTC
CASSLYGRAGDEQFF
>TRBV6-2/TRBV6-3|NA|TRBJ2-1|NA
TGTGCCAGCAGTTGGGGAGACGAGAACAATGAGCAGTTCTTC
CASSWGDENNEQFF
>TRBV2|TRBD2|TRBJ2-5|few
TGTGCCAGCCGTCCAACTGGCGGGGGGACCCAGTACTTC
CASRPTGGGTQYF
>TRBV25-1|NA|TRBJ2-1|NA
TGTGCCAGCAGGGGCCAGGGGGGTTTCAATGAGCAGTTCTTC
CASRGQGGFNEQFF
>TRBV6-2/TRBV6-3|NA|TRBJ1-5|many
TGTGCCAGCACCGACGTAAGAGTACCTAATAGAGATCAGCCCCAGCATTTT
CASTDVRVPNRDQPQHF
>TRBV7-2|TRBD2|TRBJ2-7|NA
TGTGCCAGCAGCCCCGGCGGGGGATACTACGAGCAGTACTTC
CASSPGGGYYEQYF
>TRBV7-9|NA|TRBJ2-7|few
TGTGCCAGCAGCCCCCCCTCTCTCGTTCGGGGTAGCAACGAGCAGTACTTC
CASSPPSLVRGSNEQYF
>TRBV20-1|NA|TRBJ1-1|few
TGCAGTGCTCCCCCATGGGGGAACACTGAAGCTTTCTTT
CSAPPWGNTEAFF
>TRBV5-1|NA|TRBJ2-5|few
TGCGCCAGCAGCTTGGGGGACATTCAAGAGACCCAGTACTTC
CASSLGDIQETQYF
>TRBV18|NA|TRBJ1-1|NA
TGTGCCAGCTCACCGGGACAACTTGAAGCTTTCTTT
CASSPGQLEAFF
>TRBV7-8|NA|TRBJ2-1|few
TGTGCCAGCAGCTTAGGCACGGGGAGTGCCTACAATGAGCAGTTCTTC
CASSLGTGSAYNEQFF
>TRBV7-9|TRBD2|TRBJ2-1|many
TGTGCCAGCAGCTCGACTAGCGGAACCTACAATGAGCAGTTCTTC
CASSSTSGTYNEQFF
>TRBV6-2/TRBV6-3|NA|TRBJ2-6|NA
TGTGCCAGCAGTTACTTGTCTCCCCAGCCAAGAGACTCTGGGGCCAACGTCCTGACTTTC
CASSYLSPQPRDSGANVLTF
>TRBV19|NA|TRBJ2-2|NA
TGTGCCAGTAGCCGTCAACCGGGACCAAAGACCGGGGAGCTGTTTTTT
CASSRQPGPKTGELFF
>TRBV5-1|TRBD1|TRBJ2-7|NA
TGCGCCAGCAGCTTGGGACAGGGGACTCCTTACGAGCAGTACTTC
CASSLGQGTPYEQYF
>TRBV29-1|NA|TRBJ2-6|many
TGCAGCGTTGTAGGCTTGCGCTCTGGGGCCAACGTCCTGACTTTC
CSVVGLRSGANVLTF
>TRBV20-1|TRBD2|TRBJ2-3|few
TGCAGTGCTAAAACCCCAGCGGGACTAGCGGAGGGGGCAGATACGCAGTATTTT
CSAKTPAGLAEGADTQYF
>TRBV29-1|NA|TRBJ2-1|many
TGCAGCGTTGAAGATTGGGTGGCAGGGCGGTACAATGAGCAGTTCTTC
CSVEDWVAGRYNEQFF